Listed below are T cell receptor beta chains from one sample, sequenced in a study of siplizumab effects on memory and regulatory T cells. Using immunoSEQ multiplex PCR, the repertoire was profiled, and TCRdb retains in-frame clones only, with some absent. The sample holds 100,000 to 110,000 clones, 85% to 95% seen once. The sample was non-Treg CD4+ T cells sorted from blood. Receptors were obtained from a human donor in good health. Both conserved end residues are part of each CDR3. A D gene is named only where the DNA matches it firmly. Clone size, where shown, is once, few, many, or a class for clones that have expanded.

TRBJ2-7,-,TRBV5-1,TRBD2,TGCGCCAGCAGCTTGGTGGAGACTAGCCGCTCCTACGAGCAGTACTTC,CASSLVETSRSYEQYF
TRBJ2-7,-,TRBV6-6,TRBD1,TGTGCCAGCAGTTACTCCGGCAGGGGGCAGGACGAGCAGTACTTC,CASSYSGRGQDEQYF
TRBJ1-4,-,TRBV28,-,TGTGCCAGCAGTGGTCGTATGGAAGGGGAAAAACTGTTTTTT,CASSGRMEGEKLFF
TRBJ2-3,-,TRBV5-1,-,TGCGCCAGCAGCTTGGAGCCCAGCACAGATACGCAGTATTTT,CASSLEPSTDTQYF
TRBJ2-1,-,TRBV5-1,-,TGCGCCAGCAGCTTGGCCGGTGACAGCAATGAGCAGTTCTTC,CASSLAGDSNEQFF
TRBJ1-1,-,TRBV5-6,-,TGTGCCAGCAGCCTGGGAGGGGAGAACACTGAAGCTTTCTTT,CASSLGGENTEAFF
TRBJ1-5,-,TRBV5-5,-,TGTGCCAGCAGCTTGGCGGCAGGGAGTTTTGAGCCCCAGCATTTT,CASSLAAGSFEPQHF
TRBJ2-7,-,TRBV18,-,TGTGCCAGCTCCCGCGCGACGAGGGTAATTCGGGGCGAGCAGTACTTC,CASSRATRVIRGEQYF
TRBJ1-1,few,TRBV30,-,TGTGCCTGGAATTCCAACACTGAAGCTTTCTTT,CAWNSNTEAFF
TRBJ2-5,few,TRBV7-2,-,TGTGCCAGCAGCTCTCTTATGGCGTTCCCAAGGGAGACCCAGTACTTC,CASSSLMAFPRETQYF
TRBJ1-1,-,TRBV11-2,-,TGTGCCAGCAGCCCCGGGACGGTGAACACTGAAGCTTTCTTT,CASSPGTVNTEAFF
TRBJ2-3,-,TRBV6-5,-,TGTGCCAGCAGCCGAAACACAGATACGCAGTATTTT,CASSRNTDTQYF
TRBJ2-7,-,TRBV7-2,TRBD1,TGTGCCAGCAGCTCGGGGACAGGGCTCTACGAGCAGTACTTC,CASSSGTGLYEQYF
TRBJ2-3,-,TRBV6-1,-,TGTGCCAGCAGTCCATCCCCTAATACAGATACGCAGTATTTT,CASSPSPNTDTQYF
TRBJ1-2,-,TRBV5-1,TRBD1,TGCGCCAGCAGCTTGACAGGGGGCGCTGGGATCGATGGCTACACCTTC,CASSLTGGAGIDGYTF
TRBJ2-5,-,TRBV28,-,TGTGCCAGCAGTTTTGGACGGGGGAGAGAGACCCAGTACTTC,CASSFGRGRETQYF
TRBJ2-4,-,TRBV9,-,TGTGCCAGCAGCGTAGAGGGTGGCGGCAGTCTAGCCAAAAACATTCAGTACTTC,CASSVEGGGSLAKNIQYF
TRBJ2-2,-,TRBV5-1,TRBD1,TGCGCCAGCAGCCCGGACAGGGCGGACACCGGGGAGCTGTTTTTT,CASSPDRADTGELFF
TRBJ2-3,-,TRBV10-1,-,TGCGCCAGCAGTGTTGGCAGGGAAACAGATACGCAGTATTTT,CASSVGRETDTQYF
TRBJ2-3,-,TRBV9,-,TGTGCCAGCAGCGTAGGGGGCACAGATACGCAGTATTTT,CASSVGGTDTQYF
TRBJ2-1,-,TRBV19,TRBD2,TGTGCCAGTAGTCGAGCGGGGACTACGGTCGGTGCGAATGAGCAGTTCTTC,CASSRAGTTVGANEQFF
TRBJ2-7,-,TRBV7-8,-,TGTGCCAGCAGCCTCGCACTTGGTGAGCAGTACTTC,CASSLALGEQYF
TRBJ1-5,-,TRBV4-1,TRBD1,TGCGCCAGCAGTAGATCAGGGGGCGATCGCAATCAGCCCCAGCATTTT,CASSRSGGDRNQPQHF
TRBJ2-3,-,TRBV9,TRBD2,TGTGCCAGCAGCGTAGTACTAGCGGGGGGCACAGATACGCAGTATTTT,CASSVVLAGGTDTQYF
TRBJ2-2,few,TRBV15,-,TGTGCCACCAGCAGAGATCAGGGGAGCACCGGGGAGCTGTTTTTT,CATSRDQGSTGELFF
TRBJ2-1,-,TRBV5-4,-,TGTGCCAGCAGTTCTGACTACCTTGCGAATGAGCAGTTCTTC,CASSSDYLANEQFF
TRBJ2-7,-,TRBV19,-,TGTGCCAGTAGTATGCGGCAGGACAACTACGAGCAGTACTTC,CASSMRQDNYEQYF
TRBJ1-3,-,TRBV6-1,-,TGTGCCAGCGGGCGGGGGGAGTCTGGAAACACCATATATTTT,CASGRGESGNTIYF
TRBJ1-3,-,TRBV6-5,-,TGTGCCAGCGGGCGATACTCTGGAAACACCATATATTTT,CASGRYSGNTIYF
TRBJ2-1,once,TRBV10-2,TRBD2,TGCGCCAGCAGTGAACTAGCGACCAGGGATGAGCAGTTCTTC,CASSELATRDEQFF
TRBJ2-6,-,TRBV19,-,TGTGCCAGTAGTATTGGGCCGGATAGAGCCAACGTCCTGACTTTC,CASSIGPDRANVLTF
TRBJ2-3,-,TRBV5-1,-,TGCGCCAGCAGCCGGAGTGGGGGGGCCACAGATACGCAGTATTTT,CASSRSGGATDTQYF
TRBJ2-5,-,TRBV7-9,-,TGTGCCAGCAGCCTCCGGACCATGTGGGGGGTATCGGAGACCCAGTACTTC,CASSLRTMWGVSETQYF
TRBJ2-2,-,TRBV21-1,-,TGTGCCAGCAGCCCCCGGGTCCCAACCGGGGAGCTGTTTTTT,CASSPRVPTGELFF
TRBJ1-2,-,TRBV6-1,-,TGTGCCAGCAGTGCCTCCGGGACACCTCATGGCTACACCTTC,CASSASGTPHGYTF
TRBJ2-2,-,TRBV29-1,-,TGCAGCGTTCGTCTGACGGGCAGGGACACCGGGGAGCTGTTTTTT,CSVRLTGRDTGELFF
TRBJ2-1,-,TRBV6-5,TRBD2,TGTGCCAGCAGTAGCGGGAGTAGCCTCGGTGAGCAGTTCTTC,CASSSGSSLGEQFF
TRBJ1-4,-,TRBV28,-,TGTGCCAGCAGAATCCAGGGGTTGGCCCCCAATGAAAAACTGTTTTTT,CASRIQGLAPNEKLFF
TRBJ1-4,-,TRBV11-2,-,TGTGCCAGCAGCTTAGTCGCAGGGACCACTTCTGAAAAACTGTTTTTT,CASSLVAGTTSEKLFF
TRBJ2-5,-,TRBV19,-,TGTGCCAGTAGTCAGGGGAAGGAGACCCAGTACTTC,CASSQGKETQYF
TRBJ2-7,-,TRBV11-2,-,TGTGCCAGCAGCCCACAGGCCGGGACGGCGATTTACGAGCAGTACTTC,CASSPQAGTAIYEQYF
TRBJ1-2,-,TRBV29-1,-,TGCAGCGTTGTGCCGGAGGGAGGCTACACCTTC,CSVVPEGGYTF
TRBJ1-2,-,TRBV25-1,-,TGTGCCAGCCGGCGGGGAGGTGGAGGTGTAGGTGGCTACACCTTC,CASRRGGGGVGGYTF
TRBJ1-3,-,TRBV11-2,-,TGTGCCAGCAGCTTAGATCGTGTTTCTGGAAACACCATATATTTT,CASSLDRVSGNTIYF
TRBJ2-2,once,TRBV10-2,-,TGCGCCAGCAGCTTCACCGAATCCGGGGAGCTGTTTTTT,CASSFTESGELFF
TRBJ2-7,-,TRBV28,TRBD2,TGTGCCAGCAGATCTCCCTCTAGCGGGACTTACGAGCAGTACTTC,CASRSPSSGTYEQYF
TRBJ1-1,-,TRBV7-6,-,TGTGCCAGCAGCTCTAAAATCGAGGACCTGCTGACTGAAGCTTTCTTT,CASSSKIEDLLTEAFF
TRBJ1-2,-,TRBV6-5,-,TGTGCCAGCAGTTCCAGGGCAGGGGGCTACACCTTC,CASSSRAGGYTF
TRBJ2-2,-,TRBV27,TRBD1,TGTGCCAGCAGTTTAAGAACAGGGGGTGCCGGGGAGCTGTTTTTT,CASSLRTGGAGELFF
TRBJ1-5,-,TRBV6-1,-,TGTGCCAGCAGACCCAGGGATGGGGGAGGTCAGCCCCAGCATTTT,CASRPRDGGGQPQHF
TRBJ2-3,-,TRBV4-2,TRBD2,TGTGCCAGCAGCCCCCTCATAGCGGGATACACAGATACGCAGTATTTT,CASSPLIAGYTDTQYF
TRBJ2-7,-,TRBV27,-,TGTGCCAGCAGTTCCCGCCCCGACAGAAGCTCCTACGAGCAGTACTTC,CASSSRPDRSSYEQYF
TRBJ1-2,-,TRBV28,TRBD1,TGTGCCAGCAGTTTCTACAGGGGATATTACGACATCTATGGCTACACCTTC,CASSFYRGYYDIYGYTF